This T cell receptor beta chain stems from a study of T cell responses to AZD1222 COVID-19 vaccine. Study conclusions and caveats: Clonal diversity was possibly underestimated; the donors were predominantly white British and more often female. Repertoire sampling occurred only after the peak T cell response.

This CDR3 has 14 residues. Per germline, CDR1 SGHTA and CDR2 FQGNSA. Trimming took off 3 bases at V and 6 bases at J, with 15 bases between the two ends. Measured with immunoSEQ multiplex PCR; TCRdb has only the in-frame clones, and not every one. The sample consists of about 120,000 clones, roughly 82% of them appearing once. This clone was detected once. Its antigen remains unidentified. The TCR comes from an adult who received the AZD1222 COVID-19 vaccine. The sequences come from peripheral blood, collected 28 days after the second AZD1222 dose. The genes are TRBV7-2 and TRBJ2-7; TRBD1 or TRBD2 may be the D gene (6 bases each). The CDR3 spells CASSFGGGLREQYF. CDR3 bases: TGTGCCAGCAGCTTCGGAGGGGGGCTCCGCGAGCAGTACTTC.